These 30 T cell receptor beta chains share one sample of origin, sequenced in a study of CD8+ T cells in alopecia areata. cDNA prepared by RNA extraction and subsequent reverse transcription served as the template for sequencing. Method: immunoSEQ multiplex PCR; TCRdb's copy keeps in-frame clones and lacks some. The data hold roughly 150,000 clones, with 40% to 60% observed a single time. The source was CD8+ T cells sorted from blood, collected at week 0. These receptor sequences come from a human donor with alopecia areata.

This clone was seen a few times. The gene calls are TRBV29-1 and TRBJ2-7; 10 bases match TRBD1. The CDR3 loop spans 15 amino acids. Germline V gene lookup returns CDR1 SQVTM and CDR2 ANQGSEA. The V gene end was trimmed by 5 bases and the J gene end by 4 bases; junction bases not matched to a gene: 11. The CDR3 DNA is TGCAGCGTTATCACCCGGGACAGGGGATCGTACGAGCAGTACTTC. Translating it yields CSVITRDRGSYEQYF.

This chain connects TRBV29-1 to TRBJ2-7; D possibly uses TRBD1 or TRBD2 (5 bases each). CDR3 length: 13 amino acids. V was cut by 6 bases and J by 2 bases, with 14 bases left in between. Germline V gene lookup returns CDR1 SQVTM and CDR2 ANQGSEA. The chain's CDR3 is CSVGEGPTYEQYF. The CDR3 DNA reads TGCAGCGTGGGGGAAGGACCTACCTACGAGCAGTACTTC.

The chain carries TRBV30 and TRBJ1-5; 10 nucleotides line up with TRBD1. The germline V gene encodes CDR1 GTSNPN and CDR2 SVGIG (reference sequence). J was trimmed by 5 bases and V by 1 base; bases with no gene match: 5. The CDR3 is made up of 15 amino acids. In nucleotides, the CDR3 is TGTGCCTGGAGTGCAGGGACAGGGGTTGATCAGCCCCAGCATTTT. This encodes CAWSAGTGVDQPQHF.

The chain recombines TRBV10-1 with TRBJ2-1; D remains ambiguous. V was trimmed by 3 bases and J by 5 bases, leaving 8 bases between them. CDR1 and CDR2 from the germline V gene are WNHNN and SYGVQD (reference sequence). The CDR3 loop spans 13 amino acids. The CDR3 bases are TGCGCCAGCAGTGATATAGGTGACAATGAGCAGTTCTTC. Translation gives CASSDIGDNEQFF.

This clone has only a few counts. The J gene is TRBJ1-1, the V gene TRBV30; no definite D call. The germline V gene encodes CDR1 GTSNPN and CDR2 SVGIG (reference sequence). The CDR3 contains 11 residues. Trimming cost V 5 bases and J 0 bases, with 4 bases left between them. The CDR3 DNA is TGTGCCTGGGGAATGAACACTGAAGCTTTCTTT. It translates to CAWGMNTEAFF.

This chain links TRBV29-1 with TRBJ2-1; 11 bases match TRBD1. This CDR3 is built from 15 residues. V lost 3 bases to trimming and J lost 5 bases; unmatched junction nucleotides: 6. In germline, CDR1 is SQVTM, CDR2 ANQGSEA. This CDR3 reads CSVDRTGGANNEQFF. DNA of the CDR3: TGCAGCGTTGATCGGACAGGGGGCGCAAACAATGAGCAGTTCTTC.

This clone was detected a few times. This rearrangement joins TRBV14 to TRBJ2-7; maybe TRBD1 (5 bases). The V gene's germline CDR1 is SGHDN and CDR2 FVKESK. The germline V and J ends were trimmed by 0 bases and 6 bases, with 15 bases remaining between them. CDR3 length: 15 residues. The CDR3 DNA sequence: TGTGCCAGCAGCCAAGATGGGGCCCCAAAGGGCGAGCAGTACTTC. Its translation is CASSQDGAPKGEQYF.

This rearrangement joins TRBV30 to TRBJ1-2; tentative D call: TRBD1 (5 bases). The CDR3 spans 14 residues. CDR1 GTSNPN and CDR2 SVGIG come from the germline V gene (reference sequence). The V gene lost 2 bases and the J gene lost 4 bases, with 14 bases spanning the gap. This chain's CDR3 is CAWSQGLGIYGYTF. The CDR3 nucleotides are TGTGCCTGGAGTCAGGGACTGGGTATCTATGGCTACACCTTC.

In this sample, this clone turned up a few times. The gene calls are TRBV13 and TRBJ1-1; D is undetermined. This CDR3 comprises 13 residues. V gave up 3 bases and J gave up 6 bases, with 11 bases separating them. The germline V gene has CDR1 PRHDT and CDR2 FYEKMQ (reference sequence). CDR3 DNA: TGTGCCAGCAGCTTCCCCAAGGCCGCTGAAGCTTTCTTT. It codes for CASSFPKAAEAFF.

The CDR3 DNA reads TGTGCCAGCAGTTTGGGCACAGATACGCAGTATTTT. It is translated as CASSLGTDTQYF. The rearrangement uses TRBV27 and TRBJ2-3; D unresolved. Trimming stripped 3 bases from V and 1 base from J, with 2 bases between. Germline V gives CDR1 MNHEY, CDR2 SMNVEV (reference sequence). The CDR3 covers 12 residues.

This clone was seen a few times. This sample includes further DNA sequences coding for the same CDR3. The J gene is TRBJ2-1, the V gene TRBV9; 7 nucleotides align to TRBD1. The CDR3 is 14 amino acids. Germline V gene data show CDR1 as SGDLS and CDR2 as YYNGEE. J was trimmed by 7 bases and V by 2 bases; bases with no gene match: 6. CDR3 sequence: CASSVGDRVNEQFF. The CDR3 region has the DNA TGTGCCAGCAGCGTGGGTGACAGGGTAAATGAGCAGTTCTTC.

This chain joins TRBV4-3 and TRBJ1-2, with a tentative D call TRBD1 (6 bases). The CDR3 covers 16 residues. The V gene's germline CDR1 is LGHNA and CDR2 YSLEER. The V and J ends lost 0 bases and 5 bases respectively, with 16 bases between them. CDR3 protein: CASSQDGGRTAYGYTF. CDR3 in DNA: TGCGCCAGCAGCCAAGACGGGGGCAGGACGGCGTATGGCTACACCTTC.

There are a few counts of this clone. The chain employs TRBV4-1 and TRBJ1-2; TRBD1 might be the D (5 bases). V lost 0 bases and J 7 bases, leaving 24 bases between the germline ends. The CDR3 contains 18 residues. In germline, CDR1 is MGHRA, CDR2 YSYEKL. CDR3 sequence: CASSQDFGGNLVVAGYTF. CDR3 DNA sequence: TGCGCCAGCAGCCAAGATTTCGGGGGAAACCTCGTAGTGGCTGGCTACACCTTC.

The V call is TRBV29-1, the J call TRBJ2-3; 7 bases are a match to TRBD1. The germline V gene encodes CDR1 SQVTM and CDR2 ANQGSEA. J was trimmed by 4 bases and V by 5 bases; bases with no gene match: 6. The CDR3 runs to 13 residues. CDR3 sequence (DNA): TGCAGCGTTTCTGGACAGGAGGCAGATACGCAGTATTTT. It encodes CSVSGQEADTQYF.

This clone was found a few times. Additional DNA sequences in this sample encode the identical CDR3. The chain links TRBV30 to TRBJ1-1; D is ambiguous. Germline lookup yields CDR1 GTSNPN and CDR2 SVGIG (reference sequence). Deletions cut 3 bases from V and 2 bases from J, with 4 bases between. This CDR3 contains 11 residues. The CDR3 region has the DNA TGTGCCTGGAGGGTAAACACTGAAGCTTTCTTT. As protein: CAWRVNTEAFF.

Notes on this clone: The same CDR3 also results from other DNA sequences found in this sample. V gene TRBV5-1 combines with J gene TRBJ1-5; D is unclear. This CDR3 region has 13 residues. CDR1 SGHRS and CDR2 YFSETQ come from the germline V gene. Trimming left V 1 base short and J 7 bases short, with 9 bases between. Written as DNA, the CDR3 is TGCGCCAGCAGCTTGTCGGGGTCACAGCCCCAGCATTTT. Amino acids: CASSLSGSQPQHF.

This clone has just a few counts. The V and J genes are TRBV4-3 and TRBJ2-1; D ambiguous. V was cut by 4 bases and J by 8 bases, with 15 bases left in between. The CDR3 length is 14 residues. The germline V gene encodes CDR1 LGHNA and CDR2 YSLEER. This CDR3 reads CASSRKIALDEQFF. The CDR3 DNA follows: TGCGCCAGCAGCCGTAAGATAGCACTGGATGAGCAGTTCTTC.

CDR3 sequence reads: CAWSAGTGAGYTF. CDR3 in DNA: TGTGCCTGGAGCGCAGGGACAGGGGCTGGCTACACCTTC. The chain has TRBV30 and TRBJ1-2; the match to TRBD1 covers 10 bases. Looked up from germline, CDR1 is GTSNPN and CDR2 is SVGIG (reference sequence). There are 13 residues in the CDR3. Trimming took 3 bases from V and 7 from J; bases not matched to a gene: 5.

The CDR3 loop reads CASSQVSEHIQYF. The CDR3 region has the DNA TGTGCCAGCAGCCAAGTATCCGAACACATTCAGTACTTC. V gene TRBV14 combines with J gene TRBJ2-4; D is unresolved. V lost 1 base to trimming and J lost 8 bases, with 9 bases between them. The CDR3 extends over 13 amino acids. Germline V gene sequence: CDR1 SGHDN, CDR2 FVKESK.

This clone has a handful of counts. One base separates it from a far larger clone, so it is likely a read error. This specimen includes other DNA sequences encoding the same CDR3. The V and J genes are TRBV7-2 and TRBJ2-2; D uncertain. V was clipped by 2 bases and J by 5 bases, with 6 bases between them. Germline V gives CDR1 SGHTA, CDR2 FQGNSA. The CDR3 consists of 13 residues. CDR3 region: CASSLIGTGELFF. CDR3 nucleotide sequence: TGTGCCAGCAGCTTAATTGGGACCGGGGAGCTGTTTTTT.

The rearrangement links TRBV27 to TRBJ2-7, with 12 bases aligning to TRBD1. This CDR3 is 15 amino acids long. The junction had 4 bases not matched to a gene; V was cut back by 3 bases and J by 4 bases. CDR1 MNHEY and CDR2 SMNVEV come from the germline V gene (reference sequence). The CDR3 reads CASSFGTGGEYEQYF. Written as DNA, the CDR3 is TGTGCCAGCAGTTTCGGGACAGGGGGCGAATACGAGCAGTACTTC.

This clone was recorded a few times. CDR3 in amino acids: CASSLAVNEQFF. CDR3 DNA: TGTGCCAGCAGCTTAGCGGTGAATGAGCAGTTCTTC. The rearrangement joins TRBV7-9 to TRBJ2-1, with D unclear. Per germline, CDR1 SEHNR and CDR2 FQNEAQ (reference sequence). This CDR3 has 12 residues. V shed 0 bases and J shed 7 bases, with 4 bases lying between them.

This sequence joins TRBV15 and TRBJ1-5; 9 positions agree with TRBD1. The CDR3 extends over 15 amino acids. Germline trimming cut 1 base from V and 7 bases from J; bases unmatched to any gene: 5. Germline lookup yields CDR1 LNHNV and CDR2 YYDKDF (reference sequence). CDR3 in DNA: TGTGCCACCAGCAGAGGCAGGACAGGGGTACAGCCCCAGCATTTT. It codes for CATSRGRTGVQPQHF.

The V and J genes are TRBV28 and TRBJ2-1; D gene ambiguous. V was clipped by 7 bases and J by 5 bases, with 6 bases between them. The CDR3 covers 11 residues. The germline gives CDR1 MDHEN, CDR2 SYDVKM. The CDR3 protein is CASNENNEQFF. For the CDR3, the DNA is TGTGCCAGCAACGAAAACAATGAGCAGTTCTTC.

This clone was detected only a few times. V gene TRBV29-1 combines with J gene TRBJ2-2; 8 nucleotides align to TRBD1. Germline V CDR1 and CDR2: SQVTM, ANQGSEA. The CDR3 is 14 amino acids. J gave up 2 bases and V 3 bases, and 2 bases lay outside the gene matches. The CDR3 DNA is TGCAGCGTTGAGGGGACAGGCAACACCGGGGAGCTGTTTTTT. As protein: CSVEGTGNTGELFF.

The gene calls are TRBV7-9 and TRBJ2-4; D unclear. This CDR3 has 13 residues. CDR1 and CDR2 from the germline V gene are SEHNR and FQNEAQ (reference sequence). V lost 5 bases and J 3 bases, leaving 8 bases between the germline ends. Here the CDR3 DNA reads TGTGCCAGCAGCGAACGAGACAAAAACATTCAGTACTTC. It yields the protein CASSERDKNIQYF.

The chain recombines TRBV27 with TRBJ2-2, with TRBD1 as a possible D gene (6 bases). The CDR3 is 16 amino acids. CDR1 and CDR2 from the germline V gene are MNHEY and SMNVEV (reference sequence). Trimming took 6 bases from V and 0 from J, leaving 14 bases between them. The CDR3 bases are TGTGCCAGCAGCCCCGCACAGGGCGCGAACACCGGGGAGCTGTTTTTT. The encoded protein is CASSPAQGANTGELFF.

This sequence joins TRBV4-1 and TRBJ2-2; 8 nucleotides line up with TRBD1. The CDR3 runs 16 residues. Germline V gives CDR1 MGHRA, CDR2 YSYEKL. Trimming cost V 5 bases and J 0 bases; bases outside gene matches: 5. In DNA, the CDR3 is TGCGCCAGCAGCTTACGGACAGGGTCGAACACCGGGGAGCTGTTTTTT. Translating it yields CASSLRTGSNTGELFF.

The CDR3 sequence is CASSASTGLTGELFF. CDR3 bases: TGTGCCAGCAGCGCCTCAACGGGACTCACCGGGGAGCTGTTTTTT. The chain recombines TRBV9 with TRBJ2-2, with D possibly being TRBD2 (6 bases). Deletions cut 3 bases from V and 4 bases from J, with 13 bases between. The germline CDR1 and CDR2 sequences are SGDLS and YYNGEE. This CDR3 comprises 15 residues.

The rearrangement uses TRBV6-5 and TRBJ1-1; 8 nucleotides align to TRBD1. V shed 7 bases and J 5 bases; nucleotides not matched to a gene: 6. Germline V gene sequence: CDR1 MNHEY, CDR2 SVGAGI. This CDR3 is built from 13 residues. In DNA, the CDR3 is TGTGCCAGCAACCCAGGGGGCAATACTGAAGCTTTCTTT. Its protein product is CASNPGGNTEAFF.